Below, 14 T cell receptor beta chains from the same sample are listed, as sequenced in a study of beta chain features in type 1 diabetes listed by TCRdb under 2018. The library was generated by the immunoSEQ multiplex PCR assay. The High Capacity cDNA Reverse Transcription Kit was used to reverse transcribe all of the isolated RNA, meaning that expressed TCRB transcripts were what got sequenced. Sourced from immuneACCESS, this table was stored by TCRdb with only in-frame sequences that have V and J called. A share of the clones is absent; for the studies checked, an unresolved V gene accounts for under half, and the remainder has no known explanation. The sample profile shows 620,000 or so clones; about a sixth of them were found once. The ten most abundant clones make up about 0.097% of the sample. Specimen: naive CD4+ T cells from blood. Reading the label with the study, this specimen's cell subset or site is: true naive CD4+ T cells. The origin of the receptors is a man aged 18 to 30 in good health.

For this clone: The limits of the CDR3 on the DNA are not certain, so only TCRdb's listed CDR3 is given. This CDR3 is CASSPRLYQQYF. The chain recombines TRBV7-9 with TRBJ2-7; the tabulated D call, TRBD2, remains unverified against the DNA. Ends included, the CDR3 has 12 residues. Germline V gives CDR1 SEHNR, CDR2 FQNEAQ (reference sequence).

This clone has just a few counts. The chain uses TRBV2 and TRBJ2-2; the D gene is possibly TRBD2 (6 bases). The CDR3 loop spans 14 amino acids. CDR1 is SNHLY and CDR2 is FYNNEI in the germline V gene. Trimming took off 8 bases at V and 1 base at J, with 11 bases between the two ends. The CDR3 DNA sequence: TGTGCCAGCTCGGGACTCCTGAACACCGGGGAGCTGTTTTTT. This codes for CASSGLLNTGELFF.

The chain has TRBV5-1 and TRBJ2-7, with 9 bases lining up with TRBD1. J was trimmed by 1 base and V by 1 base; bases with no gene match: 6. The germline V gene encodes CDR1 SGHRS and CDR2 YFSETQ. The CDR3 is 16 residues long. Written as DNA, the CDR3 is TGCGCCAGCAGCTTGTCGACAGGGGGGATGTCCTACGAGCAGTACTTC. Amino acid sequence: CASSLSTGGMSYEQYF.

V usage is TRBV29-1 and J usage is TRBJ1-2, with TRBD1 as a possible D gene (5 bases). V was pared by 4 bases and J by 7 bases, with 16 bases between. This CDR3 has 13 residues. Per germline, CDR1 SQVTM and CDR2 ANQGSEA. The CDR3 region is CSVVLAGNRGYTF. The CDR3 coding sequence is TGCAGCGTTGTATTGGCAGGGAACCGTGGCTACACCTTC.

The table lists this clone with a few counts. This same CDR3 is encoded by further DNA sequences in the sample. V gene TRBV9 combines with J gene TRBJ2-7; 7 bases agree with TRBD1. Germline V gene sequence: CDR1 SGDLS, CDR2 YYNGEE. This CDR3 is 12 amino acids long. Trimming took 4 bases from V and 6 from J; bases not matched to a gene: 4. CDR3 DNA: TGTGCCAGCAGCCCACAGGGGCGCGAGCAGTACTTC. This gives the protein CASSPQGREQYF. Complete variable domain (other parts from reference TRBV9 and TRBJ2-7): DSGVTQTPKHLITATGQRVTLRCSPRSGDLSVYWYQQSLDQGLQFLIQYYNGEERAKGNILERFSAQQFPDLHSELNLSSLELGDSALYFCASSPQGREQYFGPGTRLTVT.

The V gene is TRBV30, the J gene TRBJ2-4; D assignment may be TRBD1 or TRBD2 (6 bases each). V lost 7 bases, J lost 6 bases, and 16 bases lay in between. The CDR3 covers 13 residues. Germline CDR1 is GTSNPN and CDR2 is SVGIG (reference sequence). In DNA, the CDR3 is TGTGCCTTGGAGGGCAGGGGAGGAAACATTCAGTACTTC. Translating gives CALEGRGGNIQYF.

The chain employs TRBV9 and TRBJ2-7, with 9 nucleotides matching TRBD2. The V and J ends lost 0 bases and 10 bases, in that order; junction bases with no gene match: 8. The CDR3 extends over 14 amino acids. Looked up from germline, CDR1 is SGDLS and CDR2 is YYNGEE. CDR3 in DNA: TGTGCCAGCAGCGTAGGGGTGACTAGCGGAGACCAGTACTTC. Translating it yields CASSVGVTSGDQYF.

CDR3 sequence: CAWSPSSGVGHFTDTQYF. CDR3 DNA: TGTGCCTGGAGTCCCTCTAGCGGGGTGGGGCATTTCACAGATACGCAGTATTTT. The chain couples TRBV30 to TRBJ2-3, with 9 bases that match TRBD2. J was trimmed by 2 bases and V by 2 bases; bases with no gene match: 14. CDR3 length: 18 residues. Germline assignment: CDR1 GTSNPN and CDR2 SVGIG (reference sequence).

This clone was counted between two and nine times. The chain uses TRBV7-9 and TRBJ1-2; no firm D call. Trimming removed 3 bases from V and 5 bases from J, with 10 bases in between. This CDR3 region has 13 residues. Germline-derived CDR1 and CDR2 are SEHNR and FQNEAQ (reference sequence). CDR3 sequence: CASSFGVLYGYTF. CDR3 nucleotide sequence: TGTGCCAGCAGCTTTGGGGTTTTATATGGCTACACCTTC. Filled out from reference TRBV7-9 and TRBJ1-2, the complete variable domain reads DTGVSQNPRHKITKRGQNVTFRCDPISEHNRLYWYRQTLGQGPEFLTYFQNEAQLEKSRLLSDRFSAERPKGSFSTLEIQRTEQGDSAMYLCASSFGVLYGYTFGSGTRLTVV.

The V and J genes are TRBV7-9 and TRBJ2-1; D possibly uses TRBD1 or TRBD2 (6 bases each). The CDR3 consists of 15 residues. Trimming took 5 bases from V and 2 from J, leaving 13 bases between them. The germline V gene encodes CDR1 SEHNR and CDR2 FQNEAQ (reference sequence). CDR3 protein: CASSRERGAYNEQFF. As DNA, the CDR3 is TGTGCCAGCAGCCGTGAAAGGGGGGCCTACAATGAGCAGTTCTTC.

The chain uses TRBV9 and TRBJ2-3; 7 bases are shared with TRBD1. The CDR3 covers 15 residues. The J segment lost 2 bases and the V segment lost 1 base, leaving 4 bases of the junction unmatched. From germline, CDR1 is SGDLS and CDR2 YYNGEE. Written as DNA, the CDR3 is TGTGCCAGCAGCGTATTAACAGGGGCCACAGATACGCAGTATTTT. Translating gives CASSVLTGATDTQYF.

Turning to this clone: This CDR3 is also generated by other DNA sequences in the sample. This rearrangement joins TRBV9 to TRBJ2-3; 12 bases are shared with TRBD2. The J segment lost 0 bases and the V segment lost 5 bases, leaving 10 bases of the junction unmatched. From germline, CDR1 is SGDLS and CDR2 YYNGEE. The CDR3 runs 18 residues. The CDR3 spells CASSHPGTSGLSTDTQYF. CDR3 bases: TGTGCCAGCAGTCATCCCGGGACTAGCGGGCTAAGCACAGATACGCAGTATTTT.

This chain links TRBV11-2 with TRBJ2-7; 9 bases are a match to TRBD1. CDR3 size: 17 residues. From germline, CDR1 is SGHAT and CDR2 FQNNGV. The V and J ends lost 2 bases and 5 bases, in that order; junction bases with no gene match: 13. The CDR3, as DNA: TGTGCCAGCAGCTTAAAAAGTACAGGGGGCGCGAGTGACGAGCAGTACTTC. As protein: CASSLKSTGGASDEQYF.

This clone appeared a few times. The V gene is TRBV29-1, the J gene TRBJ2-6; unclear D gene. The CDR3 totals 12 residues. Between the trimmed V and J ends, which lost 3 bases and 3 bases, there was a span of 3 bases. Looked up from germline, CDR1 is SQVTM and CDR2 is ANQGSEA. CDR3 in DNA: TGCAGCGTTGAGGTTGGGGCCAACGTCCTGACTTTC. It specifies CSVEVGANVLTF.